This TCR beta chain was captured in a study of control samples from healthy donors and cancer patients. The CDR3 is 16 residues long. J was trimmed by 5 bases and V by 5 bases; bases with no gene match: 11. Germline-derived CDR1 and CDR2 are SGHTA and FQGNSA. This clone appeared a single time. Assay used: immunoSEQ multiplex PCR; TCRdb lists only in-frame clones, some missing. This sample has around 70,000 clones, with roughly 90% found just once. This sequence joins TRBV7-2 and TRBJ2-5; TRBD1 matches at 10 bases. This TCR came from a woman in her fifties or sixties with colorectal cancer. Sequencing input: PBMCs. The CDR3 DNA follows: TGTGCCAGCAGCCCTCGGACAGGGGGGAGTGGGGAGACCCAGTACTTC. This gives the protein CASSPRTGGSGETQYF.